This T cell receptor (beta chain) was captured by sequencing in a study of regulatory T cells in long-lasting Graves disease. Looked up from germline, CDR1 is LNHNV and CDR2 is YYDKDF (reference sequence). The CDR3 extends over 16 amino acids. Trimming shortened V by 3 bases and J by 4 bases, and 16 bases separated the two germline ends. Time point in this sample: newly diagnosed GD, antithyroid drugs for less than 3 months. The authors made the TCR library using RNA they extracted from PBMCs. Building the TCR beta libraries relied on iRepertoire HTBI primers, and CDR3 regions underwent Arm-PCR. One entry per CDR3 protein results from TCRdb running MiXCR on the multiplex PCR reads. Here the sample spans around 480,000 distinct CDR3 sequences, roughly 15% being singletons. The data were also submitted as part of a second study, on T cells in Graves' hyperthyroidism and ophthalmopathy.

The sequence was collected from a woman aged 40 to 65 with Graves disease. The chain is built from TRBV15 and TRBJ1-5; D not resolved. The starting material was peripheral blood mononuclear cells (PBMCs), obtained at new diagnosis, from a patient treated with antithyroid drugs. The CDR3 region has the DNA TGTGCCACCAGCAGCCCGACGACCCTGGGGAATCAGCCCCAGCATTTT. This codes for CATSSPTTLGNQPQHF.